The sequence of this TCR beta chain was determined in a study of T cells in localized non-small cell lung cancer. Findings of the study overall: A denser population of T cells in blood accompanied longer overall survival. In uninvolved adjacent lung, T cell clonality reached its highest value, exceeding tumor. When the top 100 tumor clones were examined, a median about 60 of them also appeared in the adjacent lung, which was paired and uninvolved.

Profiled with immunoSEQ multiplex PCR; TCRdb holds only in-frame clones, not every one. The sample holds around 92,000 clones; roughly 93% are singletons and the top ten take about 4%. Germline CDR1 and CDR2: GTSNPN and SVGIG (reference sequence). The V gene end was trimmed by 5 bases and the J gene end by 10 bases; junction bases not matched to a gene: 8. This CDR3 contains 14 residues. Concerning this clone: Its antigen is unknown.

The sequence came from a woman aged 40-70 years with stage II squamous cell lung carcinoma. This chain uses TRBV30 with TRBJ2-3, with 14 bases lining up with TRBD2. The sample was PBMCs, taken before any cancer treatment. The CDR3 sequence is CAWGLAGGPVAQYF. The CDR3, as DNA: TGTGCCTGGGGACTAGCGGGAGGTCCGGTGGCGCAGTATTTT.